These 29 T cell receptor beta chains came from one sample sequenced in a study of blood T cell repertoires in COVID-19. Clones were sequenced by immunoSEQ multiplex PCR, and TCRdb holds only the in-frame ones, with some missing. This table has about 320,000 clones, 70% to 90% appearing once. Sequencing was performed on PBMCs or T cells enriched from blood (not recorded which). Receptors were obtained from a young woman who had recovered from COVID-19.

The J gene is TRBJ2-3, the V gene TRBV6-5; possible D gene TRBD1, 6 bases. Germline V gene lookup returns CDR1 MNHEY and CDR2 SVGAGI. The CDR3 runs 14 residues. V was clipped by 7 bases and J by 1 base, with 12 bases between them. CDR3 residues: CASTPQGRTDTQYF. CDR3 nucleotide sequence: TGTGCCAGCACCCCACAGGGCCGCACAGATACGCAGTATTTT.

V is TRBV19 and J is TRBJ1-3; no reliable D call. Per germline, CDR1 LNHDA and CDR2 SQIVND (reference sequence). Trimming removed 1 base from V and 7 bases from J, with 5 bases in between. CDR3 length: 12 amino acids. The CDR3 loop is CASSIGPNTIYF. The CDR3 nucleotides read TGTGCCAGTAGTATAGGGCCTAACACCATATATTTT.

The chain uses TRBV30 and TRBJ1-6, with D possibly being TRBD1 (6 bases). V lost 0 bases, J lost 12 bases, and 9 bases lay in between. The length of the CDR3 is 12 residues. Germline CDR1 is GTSNPN and CDR2 is SVGIG (reference sequence). The CDR3 spells CAWSVGGVPLHF. Here the CDR3 DNA reads TGTGCCTGGAGTGTAGGGGGAGTACCCCTCCACTTT.

The CDR3 coding sequence is TGTGCCAGTAGTTCCCAGCTCCGGGGAAGCGGTCAGCCCCAGCATTTT. Protein: CASSSQLRGSGQPQHF. This rearrangement joins TRBV19 to TRBJ1-5, with D unresolved. The germline gives CDR1 LNHDA, CDR2 SQIVND (reference sequence). CDR3 length equals 16 residues. Trimming pared 5 bases from V and 6 bases from J, leaving 20 bases between.

This chain uses TRBV2 with TRBJ2-5; TRBD2 matches 8 bases. The CDR3 loop spans 15 amino acids. Looked up from germline, CDR1 is SNHLY and CDR2 is FYNNEI. V shed 8 bases and J 5 bases; nucleotides not matched to a gene: 13. The CDR3 coding sequence is TGTGCCAGCCGCCGGACTAGCACCTTCCGGGAGACCCAGTACTTC. Residues: CASRRTSTFRETQYF. Full variable domain (rest looked up from reference TRBV2 and TRBJ2-5): EPEVTQTPSHQVTQMGQEVILRCVPISNHLYFYWYRQILGQKVEFLVSFYNNEISEKSEIFDDQFSVERPDGSNFTLKIRSTKLEDSAMYFCASRRTSTFRETQYFGPGTRLLVL.

CDR3 in DNA: TGCGCCAGCAGCCAAGGGAGGGGACCCGGCTACACCTTC. It translates to CASSQGRGPGYTF. The chain uses TRBV4-1 and TRBJ1-2; TRBD1 is a possible D gene (5 bases). Trimming cost V 1 base and J 8 bases, with 11 bases left between them. CDR3 length: 13 amino acids. Per the germline V gene, CDR1 is MGHRA and CDR2 is YSYEKL.

The CDR3, as DNA: TGCGCCAGCAGTTGGGGTGGGGGACAATACACAGATACGCAGTATTTT. Its translation is CASSWGGGQYTDTQYF. This sequence joins TRBV5-1 and TRBJ2-3, with D perhaps matching TRBD1 (6 bases). CDR3 length: 16 residues. CDR1 SGHRS and CDR2 YFSETQ come from the germline V gene. V was pared by 5 bases and J by 2 bases, with 18 bases between.

J is TRBJ1-5 and V is TRBV30, with 7 bases fitting TRBD1. Germline CDR1 reads GTSNPN; CDR2 reads SVGIG (reference sequence). The CDR3 length is 15 residues. V lost 2 bases to trimming and J lost 4 bases; unmatched junction nucleotides: 8. CDR3 residues: CAWSKGQVINQPQHF. In DNA, the CDR3 is TGTGCCTGGAGTAAAGGACAGGTTATAAATCAGCCCCAGCATTTT.

Concerning this clone itself: An end of the junction does not agree with germline; a read error may underlie this. Other nucleotide sequences in the sample specify the same CDR3. The V call is TRBV7-2, the J call TRBJ2-3, with 11 bases aligning to TRBD2. Germline V gene sequence: CDR1 SGHTA, CDR2 FQGNSA. This CDR3 has 14 residues. For the CDR3, the DNA is TGTGCCAGCAGCTTTAGCGGGGGGGCAGATACGCAATATTTT. It specifies CASSFSGGADTQYF.

Comments on this clone: Within the sample, other DNA sequences also encode this same CDR3. The CDR3 sequence is CATSRDSGSGNTIYF. The CDR3 DNA follows: TGTGCCACCAGCAGAGATTCAGGGTCTGGAAACACCATATATTTT. The J gene is TRBJ1-3, the V gene TRBV15, with D possibly being TRBD1 (5 bases). There are 15 residues in the CDR3. V gave up 0 bases and J gave up 1 base, with 7 bases separating them. The V gene's germline CDR1 is LNHNV and CDR2 YYDKDF (reference sequence).

The V call is TRBV7-9, the J call TRBJ2-1; TRBD1 is a possible D gene (5 bases). The CDR3 extends over 16 amino acids. V lost 0 bases to trimming and J lost 3 bases, with 12 bases between them. Germline CDR1 reads SEHNR; CDR2 reads FQNEAQ (reference sequence). For the CDR3, the DNA is TGTGCCAGCAGCTTAGCTGGGCAGGGTTTCTACAATGAGCAGTTCTTC. This codes for CASSLAGQGFYNEQFF. Based on the CDR3 plus reference TRBV7-9 and TRBJ2-1, the full variable domain is DTGVSQNPRHKITKRGQNVTFRCDPISEHNRLYWYRQTLGQGPEFLTYFQNEAQLEKSRLLSDRFSAERPKGSFSTLEIQRTEQGDSAMYLCASSLAGQGFYNEQFFGPGTRLTVL.

The chain has TRBV12-3 or TRBV12-4 and TRBJ2-5; D uncertain. Trimming took off 4 bases at V and 1 base at J, with 7 bases between the two ends. There are 13 residues in the CDR3. The CDR3 region has the DNA TGTGCCAGCAGTTGGCTCACCCAAGAGACCCAGTACTTC. It encodes CASSWLTQETQYF.

This chain uses TRBV12-3 or TRBV12-4 with TRBJ1-4; D may be TRBD1 (5 bases). The CDR3 is made up of 12 amino acids. V was cut by 4 bases and J by 8 bases, with 8 bases left in between. The CDR3 sequence: CASSWGLEKLFF. CDR3 nucleotide sequence: TGTGCCAGCAGTTGGGGACTCGAAAAACTGTTTTTT.

CDR3 bases: TGCGCCAGCAGCTTGGCCCATGGGACAAGGGATGAAGCTTTCTTT. Translated: CASSLAHGTRDEAFF. The chain has TRBV5-1 and TRBJ1-1; D is perhaps TRBD1 (6 bases). The CDR3 is 15 amino acids. Trimming took off 0 bases at V and 7 bases at J, with 16 bases between the two ends. Germline V gives CDR1 SGHRS, CDR2 YFSETQ.

This chain connects TRBV2 to TRBJ1-1, with D unclear. The length of the CDR3 is 15 residues. V dropped 3 bases and J dropped 0 bases, with 11 bases sitting between them. CDR1 is SNHLY and CDR2 is FYNNEI in the germline V gene. The CDR3 DNA follows: TGTGCCAGCAGTGACGCGGGGAGTTTGAACACTGAAGCTTTCTTT. It encodes CASSDAGSLNTEAFF.

The chain uses TRBV19 and TRBJ1-5; D possibly corresponds to TRBD1 (5 bases). CDR1 is LNHDA and CDR2 is SQIVND in the germline V gene (reference sequence). CDR3 length: 16 amino acids. Between the trimmed V and J ends, which lost 6 bases and 4 bases, there was a span of 19 bases. For the CDR3, the DNA is TGTGCCAGTAGGGGGCGGGGTGGGGCAGAAAATCAGCCCCAGCATTTT. Residues: CASRGRGGAENQPQHF.

The chain joins TRBV29-1 to TRBJ1-2, with D possibly matching TRBD1 (6 bases). The CDR3 runs to 13 residues. Trimming cost V 6 bases and J 5 bases, with 16 bases left between them. Germline V gene lookup returns CDR1 SQVTM and CDR2 ANQGSEA. Here the CDR3 DNA reads TGCAGCGTGGACGTTCTGGGGGCATATGGCTACACCTTC. Translated, it gives CSVDVLGAYGYTF.

The V call is TRBV7-9, the J call TRBJ1-6; D ambiguous. The CDR3 sequence is 14 residues long. The germline V gene encodes CDR1 SEHNR and CDR2 FQNEAQ (reference sequence). The V gene lost 1 base and the J gene lost 6 bases, with 7 bases spanning the gap. CDR3 loop: CASSLEQPNSPLHF. Here the CDR3 DNA reads TGTGCCAGCAGCTTAGAACAACCTAATTCACCCCTCCACTTT.

The chain uses TRBV6-5 and TRBJ1-2, with D maybe TRBD1 (5 bases). Germline V lookup: CDR1 MNHEY, CDR2 SVGAGI. There are 13 residues in the CDR3. The V end was cut by 6 bases, the J end by 4 bases, with 12 bases between. CDR3 sequence reads: CASRLDSLYGYTF. CDR3 nucleotides: TGTGCCAGCAGATTAGACAGCCTCTATGGCTACACCTTC.

V gene TRBV5-6 combines with J gene TRBJ2-7, with D possibly matching TRBD2 (6 bases). V was pared by 4 bases and J by 5 bases, with 19 bases between. Per the germline V gene, CDR1 is SGHDT and CDR2 is YYEEEE. The CDR3 sequence is 15 residues long. The CDR3 protein is CASSPESGREDEQYF. As DNA, the CDR3 is TGTGCCAGCAGCCCCGAGTCTGGCAGGGAGGACGAGCAGTACTTC.

The rearrangement uses TRBV19 and TRBJ1-5, with no clear D. From germline, CDR1 is LNHDA and CDR2 SQIVND (reference sequence). V was pared by 0 bases and J by 3 bases, with 12 bases between. CDR3 length: 16 residues. The CDR3 bases are TGTGCCAGTAGTATAGAGGGCCCCGGTCCCAATCAGCCCCAGCATTTT. It encodes CASSIEGPGPNQPQHF.

V gene TRBV6-5 combines with J gene TRBJ2-7, with 7 bases matching TRBD1. Trimming removed 5 bases from V and 3 bases from J; junction bases left unmatched: 4. This CDR3 contains 13 residues. In germline, CDR1 is MNHEY, CDR2 SVGAGI. This CDR3 reads CASSTYRGYEQYF. CDR3 bases: TGTGCCAGCAGTACCTACAGGGGCTACGAGCAGTACTTC.

V gene TRBV18 combines with J gene TRBJ1-1, with D maybe TRBD1 (5 bases). This CDR3 spans 15 amino acids. Germline V CDR1 and CDR2: KGHSH, LQKENI. The V end lost 3 bases, the J end lost 0 bases, and 11 bases lay between the germline ends. The CDR3 sequence: CASSPQGLLNTEAFF. The CDR3, as DNA: TGTGCCAGCTCACCGCAGGGTCTGCTGAACACTGAAGCTTTCTTT.

This chain connects TRBV6-2 or TRBV6-3 to TRBJ2-5; a possible D gene is TRBD1 (6 bases). V lost 5 bases to trimming and J lost 10 bases, with 11 bases between them. CDR1 is MNHEY and CDR2 is SVGEGT in the germline V gene. This CDR3 has 11 residues. The CDR3 DNA follows: TGTGCCAGCAGTGACCGGGACATCCAGTACTTC. Encoded protein: CASSDRDIQYF.

The chain uses TRBV2 and TRBJ1-5; 7 bases map to TRBD1. Germline CDR1 and CDR2: SNHLY and FYNNEI. The ends lost 7 bases at V and 0 bases at J; junction bases unmatched: 6. The CDR3 loop spans 15 amino acids. CDR3 sequence (DNA): TGTGCCAGCAATCCGGACAGGATTAGCAATCAGCCCCAGCATTTT. This gives the protein CASNPDRISNQPQHF.

Worth noting for this clone: This CDR3 is also generated by other DNA sequences in the sample. The chain uses TRBV4-2 and TRBJ1-5; D possibly corresponds to TRBD1 (5 bases). The CDR3 is made up of 15 amino acids. The V gene's germline CDR1 is LGHNA and CDR2 YNFKEQ. Trimming cost V 0 bases and J 2 bases, with 8 bases left between them. CDR3 coding DNA: TGTGCCAGCAGCCAAGAAAGGGGTGGCAATCAGCCCCAGCATTTT. This encodes CASSQERGGNQPQHF.

The CDR3 loop is CAWSLPGTGGETQYF. DNA of the CDR3: TGTGCCTGGAGTCTTCCAGGGACAGGGGGTGAGACCCAGTACTTC. The chain combines TRBV30 with TRBJ2-5; 11 bases are a match to TRBD1. The V gene end was trimmed by 2 bases and the J gene end by 5 bases; junction bases not matched to a gene: 7. The CDR3 is 15 amino acids. CDR1 is GTSNPN and CDR2 is SVGIG in the germline V gene (reference sequence).

This clone occurred once. The chain employs TRBV11-1 and TRBJ1-1, with TRBD1 matching over 9 bases. From germline, CDR1 is SGHAT and CDR2 FQDESV (reference sequence). V lost 5 bases, J lost 4 bases, and 2 bases stayed unmatched. The CDR3 loop spans 13 amino acids. CDR3 residues: CASSPTGGTEAFF. The CDR3 DNA sequence: TGTGCCAGCAGCCCGACAGGGGGCACTGAAGCTTTCTTT.

The chain combines TRBV6-5 with TRBJ1-2; weak D call: TRBD1 (5 bases). Trimming pared 7 bases from V and 8 bases from J, leaving 14 bases between. This CDR3 comprises 12 residues. Germline V gene sequence: CDR1 MNHEY, CDR2 SVGAGI. The chain's CDR3 is CASTPGFYGYTF. CDR3 in DNA: TGTGCCAGCACACCAGGGTTTTACGGCTACACCTTC.